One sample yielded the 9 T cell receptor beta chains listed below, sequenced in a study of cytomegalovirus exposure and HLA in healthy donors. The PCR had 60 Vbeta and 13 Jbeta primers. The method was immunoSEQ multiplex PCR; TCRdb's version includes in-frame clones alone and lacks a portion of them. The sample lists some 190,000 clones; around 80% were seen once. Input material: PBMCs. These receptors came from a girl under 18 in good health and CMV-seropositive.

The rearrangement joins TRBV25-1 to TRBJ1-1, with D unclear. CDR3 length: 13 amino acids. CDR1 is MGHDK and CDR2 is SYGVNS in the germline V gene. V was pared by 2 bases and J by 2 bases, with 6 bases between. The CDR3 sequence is CASSEEFNTEAFF. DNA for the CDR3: TGTGCCAGCAGTGAAGAGTTCAACACTGAAGCTTTCTTT.

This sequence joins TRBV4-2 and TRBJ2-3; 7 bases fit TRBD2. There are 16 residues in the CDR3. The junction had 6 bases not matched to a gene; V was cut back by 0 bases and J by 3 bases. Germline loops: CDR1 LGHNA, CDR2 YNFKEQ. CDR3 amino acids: CASSQEPSGVTDTQYF. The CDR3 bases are TGTGCCAGCAGCCAAGAGCCTAGCGGTGTTACAGATACGCAGTATTTT.

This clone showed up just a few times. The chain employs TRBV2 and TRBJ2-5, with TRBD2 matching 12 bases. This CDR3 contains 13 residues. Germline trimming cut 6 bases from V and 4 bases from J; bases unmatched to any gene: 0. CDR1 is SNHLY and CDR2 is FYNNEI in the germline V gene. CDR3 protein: CASRGLAGETQYF. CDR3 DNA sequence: TGTGCCAGCAGGGGACTAGCGGGAGAGACCCAGTACTTC.

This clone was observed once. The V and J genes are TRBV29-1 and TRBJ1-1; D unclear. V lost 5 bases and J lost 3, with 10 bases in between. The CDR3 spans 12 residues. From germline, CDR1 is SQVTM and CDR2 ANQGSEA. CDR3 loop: CSVRLKDTEAFF. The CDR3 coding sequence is TGCAGCGTTCGACTCAAGGACACTGAAGCTTTCTTT.

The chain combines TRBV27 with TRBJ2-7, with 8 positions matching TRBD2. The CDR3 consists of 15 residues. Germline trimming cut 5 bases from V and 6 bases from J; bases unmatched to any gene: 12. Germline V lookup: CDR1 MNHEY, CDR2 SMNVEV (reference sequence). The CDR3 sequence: CASSVLAGALGEQYF. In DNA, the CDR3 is TGTGCCAGCAGTGTTCTAGCGGGTGCATTGGGCGAGCAGTACTTC.

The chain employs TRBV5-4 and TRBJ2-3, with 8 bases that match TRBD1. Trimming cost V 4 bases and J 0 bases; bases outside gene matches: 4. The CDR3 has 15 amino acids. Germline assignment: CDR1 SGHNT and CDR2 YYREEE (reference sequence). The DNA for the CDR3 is TGTGCCAGCAGCCGGAGACAGGGGAGCACAGATACGCAGTATTTT. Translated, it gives CASSRRQGSTDTQYF.

For the CDR3, the DNA is TGTGCCAGCAGCCCCTTGATTTTGGGCGCTGAAGCTTTCTTT. It is translated as CASSPLILGAEAFF. This sequence joins TRBV5-4 and TRBJ1-1; the D is unclear. Germline assignment: CDR1 SGHNT and CDR2 YYREEE (reference sequence). There are 14 residues in the CDR3. Trimming cost V 4 bases and J 6 bases, with 16 bases left between them.

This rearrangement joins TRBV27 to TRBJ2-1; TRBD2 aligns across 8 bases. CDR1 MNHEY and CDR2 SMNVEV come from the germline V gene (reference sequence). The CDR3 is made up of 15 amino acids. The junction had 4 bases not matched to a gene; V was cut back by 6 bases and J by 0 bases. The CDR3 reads CASSRSGNSYNEQFF. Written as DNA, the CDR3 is TGTGCCAGCAGCCGTAGCGGGAACTCCTACAATGAGCAGTTCTTC.

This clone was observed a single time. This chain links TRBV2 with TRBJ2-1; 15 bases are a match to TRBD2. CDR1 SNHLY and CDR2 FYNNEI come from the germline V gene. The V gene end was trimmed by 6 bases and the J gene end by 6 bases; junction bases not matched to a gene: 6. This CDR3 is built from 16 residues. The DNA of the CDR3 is TGTGCCAGCAGGGGGACTAGCGGGAGGTCCCGCAATGAGCAGTTCTTC. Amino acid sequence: CASRGTSGRSRNEQFF.